Detailed here is one TCR beta chain. These data originate in a study of blood T cell repertoires in COVID-19. Authors' analysis steps: Amplification of reference gene primers was used by the study to estimate nucleated cell counts. The repertoire was sequenced with immunoSEQ multiplex PCR; TCRdb's copy has only in-frame clones and lacks some. The D gene and trimming were derived from the DNA, and the V and J assignments and clone size from that table. The sample holds about 200,000 clones, 75% to 90% seen once. The germline V gene encodes CDR1 LNHDA and CDR2 SQIVND (reference sequence). Trimming at V came to 6 bases and at J to 4 bases, leaving 7 bases not matched to a gene. The CDR3 has 14 residues.

The TCR was taken from a woman in her seventies with COVID-19, enrolled during active disease. This chain joins TRBV19 and TRBJ1-1; 8 bases are a match to TRBD1. Sequencing was performed on peripheral blood. Here the CDR3 reads CASSGRQGSTEAFF. CDR3 DNA: TGTGCCAGTAGCGGCCGACAGGGGAGCACTGAAGCTTTCTTT.